This TCR beta chain was obtained from a study of blood T cell repertoires in COVID-19. Study details: Sites across the United States, Italy and Spain contributed samples from acute and convalescent COVID-19. In each case, the material was cDNA or gDNA derived from T cells, B-cell-depleted T cells, or PBMCs.

Assay: immunoSEQ multiplex PCR; the TCRdb copy retains only in-frame clones and omits some. The table has roughly 230,000 clones, over 80% seen once. This clonotype originated in a man between 40 and 49 years old with acute or convalescent COVID-19. Material: peripheral blood.

The chain's CDR3 is CASSSTGAYEQYF. CDR3 bases: TGTGCCAGCAGCTCGACAGGGGCGTACGAGCAGTACTTC. This rearrangement joins TRBV5-6 to TRBJ2-7; 8 bases line up with TRBD1. Germline assignment: CDR1 SGHDT and CDR2 YYEEEE. The CDR3 contains 13 residues. V lost 3 bases to trimming and J lost 4 bases; unmatched junction nucleotides: 3.